The clone carrying this T cell receptor beta chain was found a few times. This record comes from a study of blood T cells in healthy people across ages. Between the trimmed V and J ends, which lost 2 bases and 2 bases, there was a span of 13 bases. In germline, CDR1 is SGHRS, CDR2 YFSETQ. The length of the CDR3 is 15 residues. It was with a sample-barcoded 5' primer and a J-beta primer mix that a second PCR of roughly 7 to 12 cycles was run. Every sample returned 2.5 million or more CDR3-containing paired-end reads. From the 5' RACE reads, TCRdb called clonotypes with MiXCR, one entry per CDR3 protein. The table shows 600,000 to 900,000 distinct CDR3 sequences, with more than 25% occurring only once. These same data were also listed under a study on T cells of mothers and their children.

The rearrangement links TRBV5-1 to TRBJ2-5; D is uncertain. The TCR comes from a boy aged 5-17 years in good health. Sequencing was carried out using blood. The CDR3 bases are TGCGCCAGCAGCTTCGGACCGGTTTTTCAAGAGACCCAGTACTTC. Translation gives CASSFGPVFQETQYF.